This T cell receptor beta chain is drawn from a study of cytomegalovirus exposure and HLA in healthy donors. The overall study: In an early release, HLA-typed donors contributed about 79 million unique TCR sequences. Whole-study results and caveats: Follow-up analysis seemed to connect common viral pathogens with several of the most significant clusters identified. TCR beta chains numbering more than 150 were designated cytomegalovirus-associated. The records held CMV serostatus as the only immune exposure information.

Notes on this clone: Its target is unknown.

CDR3 length: 17 amino acids. V was pared by 1 base and J by 0 bases, with 13 bases between. Germline V gives CDR1 LNHDA, CDR2 SQIVND (reference sequence). The PCR used 60 Vbeta and 13 Jbeta primers. The data were produced by immunoSEQ multiplex PCR, yet TCRdb's version contains in-frame clones alone and is incomplete. The sample contains 99,000 or so clones, 79% of which appear only once. This receptor was obtained from a male donor in good health and CMV-seropositive. J is TRBJ1-5 and V is TRBV19; D gene ambiguous. Material for sequencing was PBMCs. The CDR3 loop is CASSIVGPTYSNQPQHF. The CDR3 DNA is TGTGCCAGTAGTATAGTGGGCCCGACATATAGCAATCAGCCCCAGCATTTT.